This paragraph reports one T cell receptor beta chain. No antigen is known for it. The authors split each subset's genomic DNA evenly across several immunoSEQ plates. The protocol was immunoSEQ multiplex PCR, while the TCRdb copy is restricted to in-frame clones and leaves out a portion. The table records some 2.3 million clones, approximately 93% of them present only once. This CDR3 region has 16 residues. Germline V gives CDR1 MNHNS, CDR2 SASEGT. The V gene lost 2 bases and the J gene lost 3 bases, with 14 bases spanning the gap. This sample stems from a study of shared clonotypes between healthy human individuals. Notes on the study in general: Depth of sequencing was expected to influence donor clonotype sharing.

Naive CD45RA+ and memory CD45RA-negative subsets were split from CD4+ cells. V usage is TRBV6-1 and J usage is TRBJ1-5; D uncertain. This sequence was found in a man aged 18 to 29 in good health. Some clones in this sample may be carry-over from other donors' samples. What was sequenced was naive CD4+ T cells from PBMCs. Subset here: CD45RA+ positively selected. DNA for the CDR3: TGTGCCAGCAGTGAATCCGGCAGGTGGTCCAATCAGCCCCAGCATTTT. It encodes CASSESGRWSNQPQHF.